These 29 T cell receptor beta chains came from one sample sequenced in a study of blood T cell repertoires in COVID-19. Sequenced by immunoSEQ multiplex PCR; TCRdb stores in-frame clones only, minus some. The table has 250,000 to 350,000 clones, roughly nine tenths seen once; the top ten hold 5.5% to 7%. The sequenced sample was PBMCs or T cells enriched from blood (not recorded which). These receptors came from a woman aged 35 to 49 who had recovered from COVID-19.

The V call is TRBV9, the J call TRBJ2-1, with D possibly TRBD1 on 6 matching bases. This CDR3 contains 15 residues. From germline, CDR1 is SGDLS and CDR2 YYNGEE. Trimming stripped 0 bases from V and 6 bases from J, with 13 bases between. In nucleotides, the CDR3 is TGTGCCAGCAGCGTAGCGAACAGGGTGGGCAATGAGCAGTTCTTC. Translation: CASSVANRVGNEQFF. Full variable domain (missing parts from reference TRBV9 and TRBJ2-1): DSGVTQTPKHLITATGQRVTLRCSPRSGDLSVYWYQQSLDQGLQFLIQYYNGEERAKGNILERFSAQQFPDLHSELNLSSLELGDSALYFCASSVANRVGNEQFFGPGTRLTVL.

This sequence joins TRBV7-2 and TRBJ1-2; the match to TRBD1 covers 8 bases. CDR1 and CDR2 from the germline V gene are SGHTA and FQGNSA. The CDR3 totals 15 residues. V shed 5 bases and J 5 bases; nucleotides not matched to a gene: 10. This CDR3 is CASSLTGTGVYGYTF. DNA for the CDR3: TGTGCCAGCAGCCTCACCGGGACAGGAGTATATGGCTACACCTTC.

The chain links TRBV18 to TRBJ1-2; 11 positions match TRBD1. Germline CDR1 and CDR2: KGHSH and LQKENI. The CDR3 is made up of 15 amino acids. J gave up 4 bases and V 6 bases, and 7 bases lay outside the gene matches. The CDR3 DNA reads as TGTGCCAGCTCCACCGGGACAGGGGGTATCTATGGCTACACCTTC. Translated: CASSTGTGGIYGYTF. Full variable domain (remainder filled in from reference TRBV18 and TRBJ1-2): NAGVMQNPRHLVRRRGQEARLRCSPMKGHSHVYWYRQLPEEGLKFMVYLQKENIIDESGMPKERFSAEFPKEGPSILRIQQVVRGDSAAYFCASSTGTGGIYGYTFGSGTRLTVV.

The gene calls are TRBV28 and TRBJ2-2, with a tentative D call TRBD2 (5 bases). Trimming removed 6 bases at V and 9 bases at J, with 11 bases between. The CDR3 has 12 amino acids. Germline V gives CDR1 MDHEN, CDR2 SYDVKM. CDR3 sequence: CASRSGGRELFF. The DNA of the CDR3 is TGTGCCAGCAGGTCAGGAGGCCGGGAGCTGTTTTTT.

The chain joins TRBV4-3 to TRBJ2-1, with a weak D call TRBD2 (5 bases). Trimming removed 0 bases from V and 3 bases from J, with 12 bases in between. Germline CDR1 LGHNA, CDR2 YSLEER. This CDR3 comprises 16 residues. CDR3 in amino acids: CASSQDYRGYYNEQFF. For the CDR3, the DNA is TGCGCCAGCAGCCAAGATTACCGGGGATACTACAATGAGCAGTTCTTC.

The genes are TRBV5-4 and TRBJ2-3; 8 positions match TRBD2. This CDR3 has 17 residues. Trimming removed 0 bases from V and 5 bases from J; junction bases left unmatched: 11. Germline assignment: CDR1 SGHNT and CDR2 YYREEE (reference sequence). The CDR3 sequence: CASSLGGGAGVVDTQYF. CDR3 nucleotides: TGTGCCAGCAGCTTGGGTGGTGGAGCGGGAGTTGTAGATACGCAGTATTTT.

V and J are TRBV20-1 and TRBJ1-2, with 7 bases lining up with TRBD1. V lost 3 bases to trimming and J lost 7 bases; unmatched junction nucleotides: 14. Germline loops: CDR1 DFQATT, CDR2 SNEGSKA (reference sequence). This CDR3 is built from 15 residues. Here the CDR3 reads CSASEPRQGKIGYTF. DNA of the CDR3: TGCAGTGCTAGTGAACCCCGACAGGGAAAGATTGGCTACACCTTC.

The chain links TRBV19 to TRBJ2-4; D ambiguous. This CDR3 comprises 14 residues. The germline V gene has CDR1 LNHDA and CDR2 SQIVND (reference sequence). V gave up 4 bases and J gave up 0 bases, with 7 bases separating them. CDR3 nucleotides: TGTGCCAGTAGTAATCCGGGAGCCAAAAACATTCAGTACTTC. As protein: CASSNPGAKNIQYF.

This clone was seen more than once but under ten times. The gene calls are TRBV19 and TRBJ2-3; 7 positions agree with TRBD1. Germline V gene sequence: CDR1 LNHDA, CDR2 SQIVND (reference sequence). V dropped 2 bases and J dropped 4; count of bases not matched to a gene: 9. The CDR3 loop spans 16 amino acids. The CDR3 nucleotides read TGTGCCAGTAGTATAATCGGGACAGCGAGCTCAGATACGCAGTATTTT. The encoded protein is CASSIIGTASSDTQYF.

V is TRBV24-1 and J is TRBJ2-5; 8 positions match TRBD2. The CDR3 runs 14 residues. Per germline, CDR1 KGHDR and CDR2 SFDVKD. Trimming removed 3 bases from V and 4 bases from J; junction bases left unmatched: 3. CDR3 DNA sequence: TGTGCCACCAGTGATAGCGGGAGAGGAGAGACCCAGTACTTC. It specifies CATSDSGRGETQYF.

This chain connects TRBV19 to TRBJ1-5; D possibly corresponds to TRBD1 (5 bases). CDR3 size: 14 residues. Trimming removed 4 bases at V and 2 bases at J, with 9 bases between. CDR1 is LNHDA and CDR2 is SQIVND in the germline V gene (reference sequence). The CDR3 here is CASSKGVRNQPQHF. CDR3 coding DNA: TGTGCCAGTAGTAAAGGGGTGCGCAATCAGCCCCAGCATTTT.

The rearrangement joins TRBV28 to TRBJ2-2; 14 bases map to TRBD2. The CDR3 has 17 amino acids. With 1 base clipped from V and 6 bases from J, the junction kept 4 bases outside the gene matches. The germline V gene has CDR1 MDHEN and CDR2 SYDVKM. DNA for the CDR3: TGTGCCAGCAGTTTATCGGGACTAGCGGGAGCCGCCGGGGAGCTGTTTTTT. It is translated as CASSLSGLAGAAGELFF.

V usage is TRBV28 and J usage is TRBJ2-1; 10 bases are a match to TRBD2. With 6 bases clipped from V and 7 bases from J, the junction kept 9 bases outside the gene matches. The germline V gene has CDR1 MDHEN and CDR2 SYDVKM. The CDR3 consists of 15 residues. The CDR3 region has the DNA TGTGCCAGCAGCCTAAGCGGGAGGGCCGTGAATGAGCAGTTCTTC. This translates into CASSLSGRAVNEQFF.

V gene TRBV6-5 combines with J gene TRBJ2-7; D unclear. Germline-derived CDR1 and CDR2 are MNHEY and SVGAGI. The CDR3 runs 13 residues. Trimming removed 6 bases from V and 5 bases from J, with 14 bases in between. In DNA, the CDR3 is TGTGCCAGCAGCCGCGATGAGCTCGACGAGCAGTACTTC. Its protein is CASSRDELDEQYF.

J is TRBJ1-2 and V is TRBV29-1; D is uncertain. Trimming took 4 bases from V and 5 from J, leaving 11 bases between them. The CDR3 consists of 12 residues. The germline V gene has CDR1 SQVTM and CDR2 ANQGSEA. Written as DNA, the CDR3 is TGCAGCGTTGGTCTCCGAGGGTATGGCTACACCTTC. This gives the protein CSVGLRGYGYTF. The variable domain in full, completed from reference TRBV29-1 and TRBJ1-2, reads SAVISQKPSRDICQRGTSLTIQCQVDSQVTMMFWYRQQPGQSLTLIATANQGSEATYESGFVIDKFPISRPNLTFSTLTVSNMSPEDSSIYLCSVGLRGYGYTFGSGTRLTVV.

This chain connects TRBV6-5 to TRBJ2-5; TRBD2 is a possible D gene (6 bases). Looked up from germline, CDR1 is MNHEY and CDR2 is SVGAGI. This CDR3 is 16 amino acids long. Between the trimmed V and J ends, which lost 2 bases and 3 bases, there was a span of 16 bases. CDR3 sequence (DNA): TGTGCCAGCAGTTACGGGCTCGGCCCGGGGGAAGAGACCCAGTACTTC. Translation: CASSYGLGPGEETQYF.

The gene calls are TRBV6-5 and TRBJ2-3; D may be TRBD1 (6 bases). The CDR3 sequence is 14 residues long. Trimming stripped 0 bases from V and 3 bases from J, with 7 bases between. Per the germline V gene, CDR1 is MNHEY and CDR2 is SVGAGI. The CDR3 region is CASSYSQGTDTQYF. DNA of the CDR3: TGTGCCAGCAGTTACTCACAGGGTACAGATACGCAGTATTTT.

The chain combines TRBV30 with TRBJ2-5, with TRBD2 as a possible D gene (5 bases). Germline-derived CDR1 and CDR2 are GTSNPN and SVGIG (reference sequence). The CDR3 spans 14 residues. Trimming pared 2 bases from V and 7 bases from J, leaving 17 bases between. The CDR3 protein is CAWSKGGPLGTQYF. DNA for the CDR3: TGTGCCTGGAGTAAAGGCGGGCCCTTGGGGACCCAGTACTTC.

The chain couples TRBV18 to TRBJ2-5; D may be TRBD2 (5 bases). V was pared by 4 bases and J by 4 bases, with 19 bases between. The V gene's germline CDR1 is KGHSH and CDR2 LQKENI. The length of the CDR3 is 16 residues. CDR3 residues: CASSLKHGVRAETQYF. The CDR3 DNA reads as TGTGCCAGCTCACTAAAACACGGGGTCCGGGCAGAGACCCAGTACTTC.

The chain is built from TRBV2 and TRBJ2-7; the match to TRBD1 covers 8 bases. The V gene end was trimmed by 8 bases and the J gene end by 3 bases; junction bases not matched to a gene: 3. The CDR3 sequence is 12 residues long. CDR1 and CDR2 (germline): SNHLY, FYNNEI. This CDR3 reads CASGQGNYEQYF. The CDR3 DNA reads TGTGCCAGCGGACAGGGAAACTACGAGCAGTACTTC. Full variable domain (missing parts from reference TRBV2 and TRBJ2-7): EPEVTQTPSHQVTQMGQEVILRCVPISNHLYFYWYRQILGQKVEFLVSFYNNEISEKSEIFDDQFSVERPDGSNFTLKIRSTKLEDSAMYFCASGQGNYEQYFGPGTRLTVT.

The rearrangement uses TRBV24-1 and TRBJ1-2; possibly TRBD1 for D (5 bases). With 4 bases removed from V and 5 bases from J, the gap between germline ends came to 10 bases. The germline CDR1 and CDR2 sequences are KGHDR and SFDVKD. This CDR3 region has 13 residues. CDR3 residues: CATSDPGRYGYTF. As DNA, the CDR3 is TGTGCCACCAGTGACCCAGGGAGGTATGGCTACACCTTC.

In DNA form, the CDR3 reads TGCGCCAGCAGCTTGGGGACAGGCGCAGATACGCAGTATTTT. Translation gives CASSLGTGADTQYF. This chain joins TRBV5-1 and TRBJ2-3; TRBD1 matches at 7 bases. This CDR3 spans 14 amino acids. The junction had 2 bases not matched to a gene; V was cut back by 0 bases and J by 4 bases. Germline CDR1 reads SGHRS; CDR2 reads YFSETQ.

This chain connects TRBV28 to TRBJ2-1; 10 bases align to TRBD2. This CDR3 has 16 amino acids. J lost 7 bases, V lost 2 bases, and 8 bases had no gene match. Germline CDR1 is MDHEN and CDR2 is SYDVKM. CDR3 nucleotides: TGTGCCAGCAGTTTAAAGCTAGCGGGAGTGTGGAATGAGCAGTTCTTC. Protein sequence: CASSLKLAGVWNEQFF.

V is TRBV5-1 and J is TRBJ2-6; the D gene is possibly TRBD1 (6 bases). The germline gives CDR1 SGHRS, CDR2 YFSETQ. V gave up 5 bases and J gave up 0 bases, with 9 bases separating them. CDR3 length: 15 amino acids. CDR3 protein: CASRDSPSGANVLTF. The CDR3 nucleotides are TGCGCCAGCAGGGACAGCCCCTCTGGGGCCAACGTCCTGACTTTC.

In its sample, this clone was seen many times. The V call is TRBV5-4, the J call TRBJ2-3, with 14 positions matching TRBD2. The length of the CDR3 is 15 residues. CDR1 and CDR2 (germline): SGHNT, YYREEE (reference sequence). Germline trimming cut 4 bases from V and 7 bases from J; bases unmatched to any gene: 5. In DNA, the CDR3 is TGTGCCAGCAGCCCGACTAGCGGGAGGGGGAATACGCAGTATTTT. The encoded protein is CASSPTSGRGNTQYF. The complete variable domain, with remaining parts taken from reference TRBV5-4 and TRBJ2-3, reads ETGVTQSPTHLIKTRGQQVTLRCSSQSGHNTVSWYQQALGQGPQFIFQYYREEENGRGNFPPRFSGLQFPNYSSELNVNALELDDSALYLCASSPTSGRGNTQYFGPGTRLTVL.

V and J are TRBV7-9 and TRBJ1-2; 11 bases map to TRBD1. CDR3 length equals 16 residues. V lost 5 bases and J lost 4; bases outside the gene matches: 9. Germline lookup yields CDR1 SEHNR and CDR2 FQNEAQ (reference sequence). Here the CDR3 reads CASSPGGTGGGYGYTF. CDR3 sequence (DNA): TGTGCCAGCAGCCCCGGGGGGACAGGGGGTGGCTATGGCTACACCTTC.

This clone was detected a few times. The V call is TRBV6-2 or TRBV6-3, the J call TRBJ1-2; D is possibly TRBD1 (6 bases). This CDR3 is built from 13 residues. Trimming took 3 bases from V and 8 from J, leaving 13 bases between them. CDR1 and CDR2 (germline): MNHEY, SVGEGT. The CDR3 is CASSYRGAKGYTF. CDR3 bases: TGTGCCAGCAGTTATCGGGGGGCGAAAGGCTACACCTTC.

V gene TRBV2 combines with J gene TRBJ2-3; a possible D gene is TRBD1 (6 bases). CDR1 is SNHLY, CDR2 FYNNEI, per germline. V was clipped by 5 bases and J by 6 bases, with 18 bases between them. CDR3 length: 15 amino acids. The CDR3 region is CASSSRAGATDTQYF. The CDR3 region has the DNA TGTGCCAGCAGTAGTCGGGCAGGGGCCACGGATACGCAGTATTTT.

This clone showed up just a few times. The chain combines TRBV2 with TRBJ2-3; the D is unclear. The V end lost 8 bases, the J end lost 6 bases, and 12 bases lay between the germline ends. Germline V CDR1 and CDR2: SNHLY, FYNNEI. This CDR3 spans 12 amino acids. The CDR3 loop reads CASGSTGDTQYF. In nucleotides, the CDR3 is TGTGCCAGCGGGTCGACCGGGGATACGCAGTATTTT.